Following are 13 T cell receptor beta chains from one sample sequenced in a study of T cells in Graves' hyperthyroidism and ophthalmopathy. Regions amplified from RNA transcripts were the TCR beta CDR3 regions. The HTBI primer set was used in a first-round RT-PCR of the TCR CDR3. TCRdb re-derived calls from the multiplex PCR reads in MiXCR, one entry per CDR3 protein. Among about 400,000 distinct CDR3 sequences listed, 14% to 15% were seen once. Material: blood. The receptors were sampled from a young woman with Graves' hyperthyroidism.

This chain joins TRBV29-1 and TRBJ1-2; D is unclear. The CDR3 totals 12 residues. Germline V lookup: CDR1 SQVTM, CDR2 ANQGSEA. The V end lost 6 bases, the J end lost 3 bases, and 11 bases lay between the germline ends. The CDR3 loop is CSVQGRDYGYTF. The CDR3 nucleotides read TGCAGCGTCCAAGGCCGGGACTATGGCTACACCTTC.

In this sample, this clonotype turned up a few times. This chain uses TRBV7-9 with TRBJ2-1, with 13 bases fitting TRBD2. V dropped 1 base and J dropped 0; count of bases not matched to a gene: 6. CDR1 is SEHNR, CDR2 FQNEAQ, per germline (reference sequence). There are 19 residues in the CDR3. CDR3 coding DNA: TGTGCCAGCAGCTTAGGGACTAGCGGGAGAGTGAGCTCCTACAATGAGCAGTTCTTC. This translates into CASSLGTSGRVSSYNEQFF.

V usage is TRBV7-9 and J usage is TRBJ2-7; D ambiguous. The CDR3 is 13 residues long. V lost 4 bases, J lost 5 bases, and 12 bases lay in between. The germline CDR1 and CDR2 sequences are SEHNR and FQNEAQ (reference sequence). The CDR3 loop is CASSYIPLNEQYF. CDR3 in DNA: TGTGCCAGCAGCTATATCCCCCTTAACGAGCAGTACTTC.

This chain joins TRBV5-1 and TRBJ2-7, with 9 bases that match TRBD1. CDR3 size: 17 residues. With 3 bases clipped from V and 3 bases from J, the junction kept 13 bases outside the gene matches. Germline V CDR1 and CDR2: SGHRS, YFSETQ. As DNA, the CDR3 is TGCGCCAGCAGCTCCTATAGTCCTGGGACAGGGATCTACGAGCAGTACTTC. It codes for CASSSYSPGTGIYEQYF.

The J gene is TRBJ1-1, the V gene TRBV10-3; D is perhaps TRBD1 (6 bases). CDR1 is ENHRY, CDR2 SYGVKD, per germline. Trimming took off 6 bases at V and 0 bases at J, with 11 bases between the two ends. This CDR3 spans 14 amino acids. CDR3 residues: CAISPSGVNTEAFF. The CDR3 nucleotides read TGTGCCATCAGCCCATCAGGGGTGAACACTGAAGCTTTCTTT.

The table lists this clonotype with many counts. V is TRBV20-1 and J is TRBJ2-7; 7 nucleotides align to TRBD1. CDR3 length equals 14 residues. CDR1 is DFQATT and CDR2 is SNEGSKA in the germline V gene (reference sequence). Trimming cost V 3 bases and J 5 bases; bases outside gene matches: 10. For the CDR3, the DNA is TGCAGTGCTAGCCCGACAGGGAAGAGCGACGAGCAGTACTTC. It specifies CSASPTGKSDEQYF.

This clonotype has ten or more counts. The rearrangement joins TRBV12-5 to TRBJ2-3; the D gene is possibly TRBD2 (6 bases). Trimming left V 5 bases short and J 8 bases short, with 11 bases between. The CDR3 contains 12 residues. In germline, CDR1 is LGHNT, CDR2 FRNRAP. CDR3 bases: TGTGCTAGTGGTCCGACGGAGGGTACGCAGTATTTT. Its translation is CASGPTEGTQYF.

This clonotype has more than one count but fewer than ten. CDR3 DNA: TGTGCCAGCAGCTTAAGTTGGGTAAGCAATCAGCCCCAGCATTTT. This encodes CASSLSWVSNQPQHF. The chain joins TRBV7-2 to TRBJ1-5, with D unclear. Trimming removed 2 bases from V and 1 base from J, with 9 bases in between. Germline loops: CDR1 SGHTA, CDR2 FQGNSA. The CDR3 runs 15 residues. Combining the CDR3 with reference TRBV7-2 and TRBJ1-5 gives the whole variable domain GAGVSQSPSNKVTEKGKDVELRCDPISGHTALYWYRQSLGQGLEFLIYFQGNSAPDKSGLPSDRFSAERTGGSVSTLTIQRTQQEDSAVYLCASSLSWVSNQPQHFGDGTRLSIL.

This clonotype appeared many times. This rearrangement joins TRBV24-1 to TRBJ1-5, with D hard to call. The V gene's germline CDR1 is KGHDR and CDR2 SFDVKD. The CDR3 is 17 residues long. V lost 2 bases to trimming and J lost 0 bases, with 13 bases between them. In DNA form, the CDR3 reads TGTGCCACCAGTGATTCATGGGCTGGGGATAGCAATCAGCCCCAGCATTTT. Protein product: CATSDSWAGDSNQPQHF.

In its sample, this clonotype was seen many times. The chain combines TRBV24-1 with TRBJ2-1; no reliable D call. The V end was cut by 1 base, the J end by 3 bases, with 6 bases between. The CDR3 length is 14 residues. Germline CDR1 and CDR2: KGHDR and SFDVKD. The CDR3 region is CATSDFGSYNEQFF. The CDR3, as DNA: TGTGCCACCAGTGATTTCGGCAGCTACAATGAGCAGTTCTTC.

The table lists this clonotype with many counts. The chain carries TRBV7-9 and TRBJ2-7; 7 bases map to TRBD1. This CDR3 has 16 amino acids. Trimming removed 1 base from V and 5 bases from J; junction bases left unmatched: 11. Germline V lookup: CDR1 SEHNR, CDR2 FQNEAQ (reference sequence). CDR3 sequence (DNA): TGTGCCAGCAGCTTAGGACCTCTACAGGGGAGAGACGAGCAGTACTTC. This sequence encodes CASSLGPLQGRDEQYF.

As regards this clonotype: A read error is possible here, since a much larger clone lies one base away. The gene calls are TRBV20-1 and TRBJ2-3; D remains unclear. V lost 3 bases and J lost 2, with 3 bases in between. The CDR3 contains 11 residues. Germline lookup yields CDR1 DFQATT and CDR2 SNEGSKA (reference sequence). CDR3 bases: TGCAGTGCTAGGACCACAGATACGCAGTATTTT. This gives the protein CSARTTDTQYF.

The J gene is TRBJ2-7, the V gene TRBV10-3, with D possibly matching TRBD2 (5 bases). In germline, CDR1 is ENHRY, CDR2 SYGVKD. The V end was cut by 2 bases, the J end by 2 bases, with 10 bases between. The CDR3 length is 14 residues. The CDR3 loop is CAISERGLTYEQYF. Here the CDR3 DNA reads TGTGCCATCAGTGAGAGAGGGCTGACCTACGAGCAGTACTTC.